The 18 T cell receptor beta chains given below trace back to one sample, sequenced in a study of T cell responses to AZD1222 COVID-19 vaccine. Generated by immunoSEQ multiplex PCR, the TCRdb table keeps only in-frame clones and is missing some. The sample has about 92,000 clones; about 89% are singletons. The sample in question was peripheral blood, obtained on day 0 of AZD1222 vaccination. These receptors all stem from an adult in good health.

In this sample, this clone turned up once. The V and J genes are TRBV24-1 and TRBJ1-1; D not certain. The CDR3 runs 14 residues. V lost 7 bases and J 1 base, leaving 12 bases between the germline ends. The germline V gene has CDR1 KGHDR and CDR2 SFDVKD. In DNA, the CDR3 is TGTGCCACCAGGGCCCGGCAGAAGAACACTGAAGCTTTCTTT. Translating it yields CATRARQKNTEAFF.

This clone was seen once. J is TRBJ1-2 and V is TRBV4-1, with a possible D match to TRBD1 (6 bases). The V end was cut by 7 bases, the J end by 4 bases, with 16 bases between. The CDR3 has 14 residues. The germline CDR1 and CDR2 sequences are MGHRA and YSYEKL. CDR3: CASNTGSEGYGYTF. The CDR3 DNA sequence: TGCGCCAGCAATACAGGGAGTGAGGGCTATGGCTACACCTTC.

Of note for this clone: This sample also contains other DNA sequences that code for the same CDR3. The V call is TRBV27, the J call TRBJ1-5; D gene unclear. The V gene lost 1 base and the J gene lost 6 bases, with 4 bases spanning the gap. The CDR3 runs 12 residues. Germline CDR1 is MNHEY and CDR2 is SMNVEV (reference sequence). In nucleotides, the CDR3 is TGTGCCAGCAGTTTATTCGGTCAGCCCCAGCATTTT. Translated, it gives CASSLFGQPQHF.

This clone appeared a single time. The chain uses TRBV3-1 (or the pseudogene TRBV3-2) and TRBJ2-3; 8 bases agree with TRBD2. The J segment lost 3 bases and the V segment lost 3 bases, leaving 8 bases of the junction unmatched. This CDR3 region has 16 residues. CDR1 is LGHDT and CDR2 is YNNKEL in the germline V gene (reference sequence). In DNA form, the CDR3 reads TGTGCCAGCAGCCAGGGGTGGCGGGGGGAAACAGATACGCAGTATTTT. Its protein product is CASSQGWRGETDTQYF.

The genes are TRBV30 and TRBJ2-1; 10 bases fit TRBD2. V shed 2 bases and J 10 bases; nucleotides not matched to a gene: 11. The CDR3 has 15 residues. Germline V CDR1 and CDR2: GTSNPN, SVGIG (reference sequence). CDR3 DNA sequence: TGTGCCTGGAGTCGACTAGCGGGTATCCTGGGGGAGCAGTTCTTC. Translation: CAWSRLAGILGEQFF. The whole variable domain, remainder taken from reference TRBV30 and TRBJ2-1, is SQTIHQWPATLVQPVGSPLSLECTVEGTSNPNLYWYRQAAGRGLQLLFYSVGIGQISSEVPQNLSASRPQDRQFILSSKKLLLSDSGFYLCAWSRLAGILGEQFFGPGTRLTVL.

The chain is built from TRBV6-4 and TRBJ2-5, with TRBD1 identical over 9 bases. Germline V gives CDR1 MRHNA, CDR2 SNTAGT. CDR3 length: 15 amino acids. V shed 3 bases, J shed 5 bases, and the junction held 7 bases outside the gene matches. The CDR3 reads CASSDEGQGFETQYF. The CDR3 DNA sequence: TGTGCCAGCAGTGATGAGGGACAGGGATTTGAGACCCAGTACTTC.

The V call is TRBV13, the J call TRBJ2-1, with TRBD2 matching 11 bases. The V segment lost 0 bases and the J segment 5 bases; nucleotides outside the gene matches: 0. Germline V gene lookup returns CDR1 PRHDT and CDR2 FYEKMQ (reference sequence). The length of the CDR3 is 15 residues. The chain's CDR3 is CASSLGLAGDNEQFF. For the CDR3, the DNA is TGTGCCAGCAGCTTAGGACTAGCGGGAGACAATGAGCAGTTCTTC.

Comment on this clone: A read error may account for a junction end that differs from germline. J is TRBJ2-7 and V is TRBV7-7; 7 positions agree with TRBD1. The V gene's germline CDR1 is SSHAT and CDR2 FNYEAQ (reference sequence). The CDR3 runs to 16 residues. CDR3 bases: TGTGCTAGCAGCTTAGGTTCCGAACAGGGGTCCTACGAGCAGTACTTC. Translation: CASSLGSEQGSYEQYF.

V and J are TRBV15 and TRBJ2-1; TRBD2 is a possible D gene (7 bases). Trimming removed 3 bases at V and 2 bases at J, with 23 bases between. The CDR3 sequence is 19 residues long. Germline lookup yields CDR1 LNHNV and CDR2 YYDKDF (reference sequence). The CDR3 DNA follows: TGTGCCACCAGCAGGAGTGGGCGGGGGCCGGAGGACCCCTACAATGAGCAGTTCTTC. It encodes CATSRSGRGPEDPYNEQFF.

This clone appeared a few times. This chain connects TRBV6-6 to TRBJ1-2; D is unclear. CDR3 size: 16 residues. Germline V lookup: CDR1 MNHNY, CDR2 SVGAGI (reference sequence). V was clipped by 3 bases and J by 0 bases, with 14 bases between them. The CDR3 region is CASSYRGGATNYGYTF. The CDR3 DNA reads as TGTGCCAGCAGTTATCGAGGTGGCGCGACTAACTATGGCTACACCTTC.

The V gene is TRBV19, the J gene TRBJ1-2, with TRBD1 matching over 10 bases. After removal of 4 bases from V and 7 bases from J, the junction contained 9 bases not matched to a gene. Germline-derived CDR1 and CDR2 are LNHDA and SQIVND (reference sequence). The CDR3 loop spans 15 amino acids. This CDR3 is CASSTIGTGVSGYTF. The CDR3 nucleotides are TGTGCCAGTAGTACGATCGGGACAGGGGTTTCTGGCTACACCTTC.

The table lists this clone with many counts. The chain employs TRBV6-1 and TRBJ2-7; TRBD1 matches 10 bases. This CDR3 is built from 17 residues. Germline CDR1 and CDR2: MNHNS and SASEGT. V lost 4 bases, J lost 5 bases, and 14 bases stayed unmatched. CDR3 DNA: TGTGCCAGCAGTGTCAGCCACCGGGACAGGGGTATCAACGAGCAGTACTTC. Translating it yields CASSVSHRDRGINEQYF.

The rearrangement joins TRBV3-1 (or the pseudogene TRBV3-2) to TRBJ2-6; D unresolved. Germline assignment: CDR1 LGHDT and CDR2 YNNKEL (reference sequence). Trimming cost V 1 base and J 0 bases, with 4 bases left between them. This CDR3 has 15 amino acids. The CDR3 protein is CASSQGGSGANVLTF. The CDR3 DNA reads TGTGCCAGCAGCCAAGGGGGCTCTGGGGCCAACGTCCTGACTTTC.

This chain connects TRBV19 to TRBJ1-5; D is unclear. The CDR3 totals 16 residues. The germline gives CDR1 LNHDA, CDR2 SQIVND (reference sequence). V was clipped by 6 bases and J by 0 bases, with 15 bases between them. This CDR3 is CASRTVSAYSNQPQHF. The CDR3 DNA reads TGTGCCAGTAGGACGGTTTCGGCTTATAGCAATCAGCCCCAGCATTTT.

This clone has ten or more counts. The V and J genes are TRBV27 and TRBJ2-5; D ambiguous. The CDR3 has 15 residues. Trimming took 0 bases from V and 5 from J, leaving 13 bases between them. CDR1 MNHEY and CDR2 SMNVEV come from the germline V gene (reference sequence). CDR3 region: CASSLSGSYGETQYF. The CDR3 nucleotides read TGTGCCAGCAGTTTATCCGGGTCTTATGGGGAGACCCAGTACTTC.

The CDR3 reads CASSLGVQPQHF. CDR3 sequence (DNA): TGTGCCAGCAGCTTGGGGGTACAGCCCCAGCATTTT. The rearrangement uses TRBV5-8 and TRBJ1-5; the D is unclear. The CDR3 runs to 12 residues. Trimming took 0 bases from V and 7 from J, leaving 5 bases between them. CDR1 SGHTS and CDR2 YDEGEE come from the germline V gene.

The chain has TRBV7-8 and TRBJ2-5; TRBD2 matches 11 bases. This CDR3 spans 15 amino acids. V lost 5 bases, J lost 4 bases, and 6 bases stayed unmatched. Germline V gene sequence: CDR1 SGHVS, CDR2 FQNEAQ. The CDR3, as DNA: TGTGCCAGCAGCCTAAGAGGGACTAGCGGAGAGACCCAGTACTTC. This codes for CASSLRGTSGETQYF.

This rearrangement joins TRBV29-1 to TRBJ1-1; 8 bases line up with TRBD1. V lost 8 bases and J lost 6; bases outside the gene matches: 11. Germline V CDR1 and CDR2: SQVTM, ANQGSEA. The CDR3 has 13 amino acids. The CDR3 DNA is TGCAGCTTCCTAGGACAGGGTGAGTCTGAAGCTTTCTTT. Translated, it gives CSFLGQGESEAFF.